This T cell receptor (beta chain) was sequenced during a study of response to subunit inactivated influenza vaccine. One entry per CDR3 protein, called by TCRdb with MiXCR from the RT-PCR reads. The data contain under 850,000 distinct CDR3 sequences, about 18% of them singletons. V lost 6 bases and J 8 bases, leaving 17 bases between the germline ends. The CDR3 length is 14 residues. Germline lookup yields CDR1 SGHAT and CDR2 FQDESV (reference sequence). This clonotype was counted between two and nine times. What it binds is unknown. Overall study results and limits: The authors suggested that few new T cells are recruited per seasonal influenza vaccination.

Here the sequenced sample was PBMCs from blood, taken about 5 days after vaccination. This receptor was taken from a man aged 50 to 60 who received an inactivated influenza vaccine. The gene calls are TRBV11-1 and TRBJ2-1; possible D gene TRBD1, 5 bases. The CDR3 sequence is CASRGLRGGDEQFF. DNA of the CDR3: TGTGCCAGCAGGGGTCTTAGGGGTGGCGATGAGCAGTTCTTC.